This TCR beta chain comes out of a study of brain T cells in children with intractable seizures. The sequenced cases were selected for having the highest brain T cell transcript signatures. Assay: immunoSEQ multiplex PCR; the TCRdb copy retains only in-frame clones and omits some. The sample lists around 2,600 clones; about four fifths were seen once. The material was resected brain tissue, obtained at surgery. The receptor was isolated from a boy under three years old with hemimegalencephaly and intractable seizures.

The CDR3 reads CASSSGGVNSPLHF. The DNA for the CDR3 is TGTGCCAGTAGTTCAGGGGGTGTGAATTCACCCCTCCACTTT. The chain has TRBV19 and TRBJ1-6, with TRBD1 matching 7 bases. Germline V lookup: CDR1 LNHDA, CDR2 SQIVND (reference sequence). V gave up 5 bases and J gave up 7 bases; unmatched junction bases: 5. The CDR3 sequence is 14 residues long.